This T cell receptor beta chain was documented in a study of OX40 agonist ivuxolimab in advanced cancers. The CDR3 runs 14 residues. V lost 6 bases and J 3 bases, leaving 12 bases between the germline ends. Germline V gene data show CDR1 as MNHEY and CDR2 as SMNVEV (reference sequence). Profiled with immunoSEQ multiplex PCR; TCRdb holds only in-frame clones, not every one. Counted here are some 44,000 clones, roughly 80% occurring once; the ten biggest clones make up around 9.3%. The material sequenced was CD4+ or CD8+ T cells sorted from blood, taken in a trial of the OX40 agonist ivuxolimab. The sequence was obtained from an adult with an advanced solid tumor such as melanoma, head and neck, liver or kidney cancer. The V and J genes are TRBV27 and TRBJ1-5; D unresolved. The CDR3 DNA reads as TGTGCCAGCAGCCAGGCGCCGGACAATCAGCCCCAGCATTTT. This translates into CASSQAPDNQPQHF.